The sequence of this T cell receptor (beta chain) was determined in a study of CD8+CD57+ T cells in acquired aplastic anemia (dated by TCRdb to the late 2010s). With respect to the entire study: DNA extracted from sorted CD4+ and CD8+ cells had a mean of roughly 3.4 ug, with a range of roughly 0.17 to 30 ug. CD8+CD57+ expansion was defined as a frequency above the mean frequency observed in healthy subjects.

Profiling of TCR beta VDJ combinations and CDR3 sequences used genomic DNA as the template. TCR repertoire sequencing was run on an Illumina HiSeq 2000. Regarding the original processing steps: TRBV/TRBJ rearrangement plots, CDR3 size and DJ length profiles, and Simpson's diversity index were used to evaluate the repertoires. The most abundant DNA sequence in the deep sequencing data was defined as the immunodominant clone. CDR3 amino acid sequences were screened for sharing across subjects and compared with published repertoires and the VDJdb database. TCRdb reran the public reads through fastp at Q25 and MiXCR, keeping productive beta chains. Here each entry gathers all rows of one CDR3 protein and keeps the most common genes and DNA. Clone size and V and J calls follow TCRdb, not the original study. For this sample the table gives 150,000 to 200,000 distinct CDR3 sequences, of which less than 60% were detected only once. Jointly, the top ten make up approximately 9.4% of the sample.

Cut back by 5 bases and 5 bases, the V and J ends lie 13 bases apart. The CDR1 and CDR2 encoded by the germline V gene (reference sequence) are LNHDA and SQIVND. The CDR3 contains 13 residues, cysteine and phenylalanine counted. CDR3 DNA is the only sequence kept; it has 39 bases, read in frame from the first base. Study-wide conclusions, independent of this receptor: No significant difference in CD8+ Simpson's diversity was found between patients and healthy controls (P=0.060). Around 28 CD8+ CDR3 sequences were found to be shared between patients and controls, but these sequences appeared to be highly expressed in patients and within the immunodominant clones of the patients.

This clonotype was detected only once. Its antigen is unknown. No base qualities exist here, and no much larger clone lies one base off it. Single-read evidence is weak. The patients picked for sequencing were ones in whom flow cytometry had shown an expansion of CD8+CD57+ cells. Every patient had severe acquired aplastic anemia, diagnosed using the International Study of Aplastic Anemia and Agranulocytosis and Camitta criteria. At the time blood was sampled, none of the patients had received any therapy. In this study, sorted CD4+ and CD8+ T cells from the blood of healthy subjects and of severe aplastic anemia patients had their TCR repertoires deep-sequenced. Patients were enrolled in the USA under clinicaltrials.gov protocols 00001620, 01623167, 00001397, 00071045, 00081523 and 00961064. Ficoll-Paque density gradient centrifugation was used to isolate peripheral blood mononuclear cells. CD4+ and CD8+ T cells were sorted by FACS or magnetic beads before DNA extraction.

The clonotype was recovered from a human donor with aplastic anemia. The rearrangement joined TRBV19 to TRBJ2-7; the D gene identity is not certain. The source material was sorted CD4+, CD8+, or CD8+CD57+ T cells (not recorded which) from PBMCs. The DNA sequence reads TGTGCCAGTAGTGCGGTCTCCGTAGACGAGCAGTACTTC. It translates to CASSAVSVDEQYF. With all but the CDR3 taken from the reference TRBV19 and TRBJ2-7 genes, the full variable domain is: DGGITQSPKYLFRKEGQNVTLSCEQNLNHDAMYWYRQDPGQGLRLIYYSQIVNDFQKGDIAEGYSVSREKKESFPLTVTSAQKNPTAFYLCASSAVSVDEQYFGPGTRLTVT.